A selection of T cell receptor beta chains follows, all from one sample in a study of graft-versus-host responses after intestinal transplantation. Using immunoSEQ multiplex PCR, the repertoire was profiled, and TCRdb retains in-frame clones only, with some absent. The sample records 7,700 or so clones, around 30% being singletons. The sequences come from alloreactive CD4+ T cells from a mixed lymphocyte reaction culture, collected before transplantation. Receptors were obtained from a human patient who was an organ donor for intestinal transplantation. The CDR3 runs from the conserved cysteine through the conserved F or W. A D gene is named only where the DNA matches it firmly. Size is omitted from some rows. Given values are once, few, many or a class for expanded clones.

v_gene: TRBV7-9; d_gene: .; j_gene: TRBJ2-2; abundance: .; CDR3aa: CASSKRLGELFF; CDR3nt: TGTGCCAGCAGCAAGCGACTCGGGGAGCTGTTTTTT
v_gene: TRBV7-2; d_gene: TRBD2; j_gene: TRBJ2-1; abundance: few; CDR3aa: CASSPEGGRKQFF; CDR3nt: TGTGCCAGCAGTCCTGAGGGCGGGAGAAAGCAGTTCTTC
v_gene: TRBV19; d_gene: TRBD2; j_gene: TRBJ2-7; abundance: .; CDR3aa: CASTRGESSYEQYF; CDR3nt: TGTGCCAGTACGCGGGGGGAGAGCTCCTACGAGCAGTACTTC
v_gene: TRBV7-3; d_gene: TRBD2; j_gene: TRBJ2-1; abundance: few; CDR3aa: CASSLTSGGGVF; CDR3nt: TGTGCCAGCAGCTTAACGTCGGGGGGAGGGGTCTTC
v_gene: TRBV29-1; d_gene: TRBD1; j_gene: TRBJ2-5; abundance: .; CDR3aa: CSVDRAETQYF; CDR3nt: TGCAGCGTCGACAGGGCAGAGACCCAGTACTTC
v_gene: TRBV4-3; d_gene: .; j_gene: TRBJ2-7; abundance: .; CDR3aa: CASSQGIGSYEQYF; CDR3nt: TGCGCCAGCAGCCAAGGTATCGGCTCCTACGAGCAGTACTTC
v_gene: TRBV6-1; d_gene: TRBD1; j_gene: TRBJ2-3; abundance: few; CDR3aa: CASTRQGPGDTQYF; CDR3nt: TGTGCCAGCACCCGACAGGGGCCGGGAGATACGCAGTATTTT
v_gene: TRBV2; d_gene: TRBD1; j_gene: TRBJ1-3; abundance: .; CDR3aa: CASSTGTEGNTIYF; CDR3nt: TGTGCCAGCAGCACAGGGACAGAAGGAAACACCATATATTTT
v_gene: TRBV11-3; d_gene: TRBD1; j_gene: TRBJ1-1; abundance: medium-sized; CDR3aa: CASSSGGTEAFF; CDR3nt: TGTGCCAGCAGCTCAGGGGGCACTGAAGCTTTCTTT
v_gene: TRBV7-2; d_gene: .; j_gene: TRBJ2-3; abundance: large; CDR3aa: CASSLTGTDTQYF; CDR3nt: TGTGCCAGCAGCTTGACAGGCACAGATACGCAGTATTTT
v_gene: TRBV27; d_gene: .; j_gene: TRBJ1-1; abundance: .; CDR3aa: CASSFRGGRTEAFF; CDR3nt: TGTGCCAGCAGTTTTAGGGGCGGGAGAACTGAAGCTTTCTTT
v_gene: TRBV12-5; d_gene: TRBD2; j_gene: TRBJ2-1; abundance: .; CDR3aa: CASGLVQVAGQFF; CDR3nt: TGTGCTAGTGGTTTGGTACAGGTAGCGGGACAGTTCTTC
v_gene: TRBV4-2; d_gene: .; j_gene: TRBJ2-7; abundance: .; CDR3aa: CASSWRQTTGTYEQYF; CDR3nt: TGTGCCAGCAGCTGGAGACAGACCACTGGAACCTACGAGCAGTACTTC
v_gene: TRBV5-1; d_gene: .; j_gene: TRBJ2-1; abundance: .; CDR3aa: CASSASGSPSYNEQFF; CDR3nt: TGCGCCAGCAGCGCATCAGGATCCCCCTCCTACAATGAGCAGTTCTTC
v_gene: TRBV7-6; d_gene: TRBD2; j_gene: TRBJ2-2; abundance: .; CDR3aa: CASSLPPGGERGPGELFF; CDR3nt: TGTGCCAGCAGCCTTCCTCCTGGGGGGGAAAGGGGACCCGGGGAGCTGTTTTTT
v_gene: TRBV27; d_gene: .; j_gene: TRBJ1-2; abundance: .; CDR3aa: CASSPSPGHRLYGYTF; CDR3nt: TGTGCCAGCAGTCCCTCACCGGGACACCGCCTCTATGGCTACACCTTC
v_gene: TRBV5-4; d_gene: TRBD2; j_gene: TRBJ2-1; abundance: .; CDR3aa: CASSLGGLAGHNEQFF; CDR3nt: TGTGCCAGCAGCTTGGGGGGACTAGCGGGACACAATGAGCAGTTCTTC
v_gene: TRBV23-1; d_gene: TRBD1; j_gene: TRBJ2-7; abundance: .; CDR3aa: CASSRDSSYEQYF; CDR3nt: TGCGCCAGCAGTCGGGACAGCTCCTACGAGCAGTACTTC
v_gene: TRBV6-1; d_gene: .; j_gene: TRBJ2-7; abundance: medium-sized; CDR3aa: CASSELLQGPTF; CDR3nt: TGTGCCAGCAGTGAACTACTGCAGGGGCCCACCTTC
v_gene: TRBV7-9; d_gene: .; j_gene: TRBJ1-2; abundance: .; CDR3aa: CASSSQSSYGYTF; CDR3nt: TGTGCCAGCAGCTCCCAGTCCAGCTATGGCTACACCTTC
v_gene: TRBV5-5; d_gene: TRBD1; j_gene: TRBJ1-2; abundance: .; CDR3aa: CASSHYRGFHYGYTF; CDR3nt: TGTGCCAGCAGCCACTACAGGGGGTTCCACTATGGCTACACCTTC
v_gene: TRBV6-5; d_gene: TRBD2; j_gene: TRBJ2-2; abundance: medium-sized; CDR3aa: CASSTSGLTGELFF; CDR3nt: TGTGCCAGCTCGACTAGCGGTCTCACCGGGGAGCTGTTTTTT
v_gene: TRBV7-2; d_gene: .; j_gene: TRBJ2-3; abundance: .; CDR3aa: CASSSRWGGTDTQYF; CDR3nt: TGTGCCAGCAGCTCTCGCTGGGGGGGCACAGATACGCAGTATTTT
v_gene: TRBV5-4; d_gene: .; j_gene: TRBJ2-1; abundance: .; CDR3aa: CASSLGVRGPYNEQFF; CDR3nt: TGTGCCAGCAGCTTGGGCGTGCGGGGGCCCTACAATGAGCAGTTCTTC
v_gene: TRBV27; d_gene: .; j_gene: TRBJ2-7; abundance: .; CDR3aa: CASSRGGTEQYF; CDR3nt: TGTGCCAGCAGTAGGGGGGGAACCGAGCAGTACTTC
v_gene: TRBV2; d_gene: TRBD1; j_gene: TRBJ1-1; abundance: few; CDR3aa: CASSGGGWVTEAFF; CDR3nt: TGTGCCAGCAGTGGAGGGGGCTGGGTCACTGAAGCTTTCTTT
v_gene: TRBV5-5; d_gene: TRBD2; j_gene: TRBJ2-7; abundance: .; CDR3aa: CASSQGTSGGAAIYEQYF; CDR3nt: TGTGCCAGCAGCCAAGGGACTAGCGGGGGGGCGGCAATCTACGAGCAGTACTTC
v_gene: TRBV2; d_gene: TRBD2; j_gene: TRBJ2-3; abundance: medium-sized; CDR3aa: CASSSGGGRAQYF; CDR3nt: TGTGCCAGCAGCTCGGGGGGCGGGAGGGCGCAGTATTTT
v_gene: TRBV11-3; d_gene: TRBD2; j_gene: TRBJ2-7; abundance: .; CDR3aa: CASSLISGGSYEQYF; CDR3nt: TGTGCCAGCAGCCTAATAAGCGGGGGGTCCTACGAGCAGTACTTC
v_gene: TRBV6-1; d_gene: TRBD1; j_gene: TRBJ2-7; abundance: .; CDR3aa: CASSEWDRTYEQYF; CDR3nt: TGTGCCAGCAGTGAATGGGACAGGACCTACGAGCAGTACTTC
v_gene: TRBV5-5; d_gene: .; j_gene: TRBJ1-5; abundance: medium-sized; CDR3aa: CASSLVSSAGGGNQPQHF; CDR3nt: TGTGCCAGCAGCTTGGTCAGTTCGGCCGGGGGGGGCAATCAGCCCCAGCATTTT
v_gene: TRBV10-3; d_gene: .; j_gene: TRBJ2-1; abundance: .; CDR3aa: CAISRDLTYNEQFF; CDR3nt: TGTGCCATCAGCCGGGACTTGACATACAATGAGCAGTTCTTC
v_gene: TRBV11-3; d_gene: .; j_gene: TRBJ2-7; abundance: few; CDR3aa: CASSPGGTVRYEQYF; CDR3nt: TGTGCCAGCAGCCCAGGCGGGACAGTACGCTACGAGCAGTACTTC
v_gene: TRBV9; d_gene: .; j_gene: TRBJ2-3; abundance: medium-sized; CDR3aa: CASSDRGGAETDTQYF; CDR3nt: TGTGCCAGCAGCGATAGGGGGGGGGCCGAGACAGATACGCAGTATTTT
v_gene: TRBV28; d_gene: .; j_gene: TRBJ2-3; abundance: once; CDR3aa: CASSFSGGEDTQYF; CDR3nt: TGTGCCAGCAGTTTTTCTGGCGGAGAAGATACGCAGTATTTT
v_gene: TRBV9; d_gene: .; j_gene: TRBJ1-5; abundance: .; CDR3aa: CASSVGPDYSNQPQHF; CDR3nt: TGTGCCAGCAGCGTAGGACCGGACTATAGCAATCAGCCCCAGCATTTT
v_gene: TRBV4-1; d_gene: .; j_gene: TRBJ1-1; abundance: medium-sized; CDR3aa: CASSQVARLGTEAFF; CDR3nt: TGCGCCAGCAGCCAGGTGGCCCGGCTAGGCACTGAAGCTTTCTTT
v_gene: TRBV27; d_gene: TRBD2; j_gene: TRBJ2-7; abundance: .; CDR3aa: CASSELAGGSYEQYF; CDR3nt: TGTGCCAGCAGTGAACTAGCGGGGGGTTCCTACGAGCAGTACTTC
v_gene: TRBV5-5; d_gene: TRBD2; j_gene: TRBJ2-7; abundance: .; CDR3aa: CASSQDPGASGRPMNEQYF; CDR3nt: TGTGCCAGCAGCCAAGACCCGGGGGCTAGCGGGAGGCCTATGAACGAGCAGTACTTC
v_gene: TRBV6-1; d_gene: .; j_gene: TRBJ1-6; abundance: few; CDR3aa: CASSEISGRGNSPLHF; CDR3nt: TGTGCCAGCAGTGAAATATCGGGACGGGGGAATTCACCCCTCCACTTT
v_gene: TRBV4-2; d_gene: TRBD2; j_gene: TRBJ2-1; abundance: .; CDR3aa: CASSPGLAGGRNNEQFF; CDR3nt: TGTGCCAGCAGCCCCGGACTAGCGGGGGGCCGGAACAATGAGCAGTTCTTC
v_gene: TRBV18; d_gene: TRBD2; j_gene: TRBJ2-7; abundance: .; CDR3aa: CASSPSLPGGGPYEQYF; CDR3nt: TGTGCCAGCTCACCCAGTTTACCGGGCGGGGGACCCTACGAGCAGTACTTC
v_gene: TRBV5-1; d_gene: .; j_gene: TRBJ2-1; abundance: .; CDR3aa: CASSLGQAGDEQFF; CDR3nt: TGCGCCAGCAGCTTGGGCCAAGCGGGCGATGAGCAGTTCTTC
v_gene: TRBV19; d_gene: TRBD2; j_gene: TRBJ2-7; abundance: .; CDR3aa: CASSTEAGSSYEQYF; CDR3nt: TGTGCCAGTAGTACGGAAGCGGGGAGCTCCTACGAGCAGTACTTC
v_gene: TRBV4-2; d_gene: TRBD1; j_gene: TRBJ2-5; abundance: .; CDR3aa: CASSQDWTGLQETQYF; CDR3nt: TGTGCCAGCAGCCAAGATTGGACAGGGCTTCAAGAGACCCAGTACTTC
v_gene: TRBV4-2; d_gene: .; j_gene: TRBJ2-2; abundance: .; CDR3aa: CASTEGGNTGELFF; CDR3nt: TGTGCCAGCACCGAGGGAGGGAACACCGGGGAGCTGTTTTTT
v_gene: TRBV5-1; d_gene: .; j_gene: TRBJ2-3; abundance: few; CDR3aa: CASSLGGVKDTQYF; CDR3nt: TGCGCCAGCAGCTTGGGGGGGGTGAAAGATACGCAGTATTTT
v_gene: TRBV9; d_gene: TRBD1; j_gene: TRBJ2-7; abundance: .; CDR3aa: CASSVGTGRLYYEQYF; CDR3nt: TGTGCCAGCAGCGTAGGGACAGGGCGGTTATATTACGAGCAGTACTTC
v_gene: TRBV9; d_gene: .; j_gene: TRBJ2-2; abundance: .; CDR3aa: CASSVPPSFTGELFF; CDR3nt: TGTGCCAGCAGCGTACCCCCGTCCTTCACCGGGGAGCTGTTTTTT
v_gene: TRBV6-4; d_gene: TRBD1; j_gene: TRBJ2-2; abundance: few; CDR3aa: CASSDGQGAGELFF; CDR3nt: TGTGCCAGCAGTGACGGACAGGGGGCCGGGGAGCTGTTTTTT
v_gene: TRBV27; d_gene: .; j_gene: TRBJ2-3; abundance: few; CDR3aa: CASSSLSRLTTGLDTQYF; CDR3nt: TGTGCCAGCAGTTCGCTTTCGCGTCTCACTACAGGGCTAGATACGCAGTATTTT
v_gene: TRBV7-3; d_gene: .; j_gene: TRBJ2-5; abundance: few; CDR3aa: CASSLNFSDRPPETQYF; CDR3nt: TGTGCCAGCAGCTTAAACTTCTCCGACAGACCACCGGAGACCCAGTACTTC
v_gene: TRBV19; d_gene: .; j_gene: TRBJ1-3; abundance: .; CDR3aa: CASSRGSGNTIYF; CDR3nt: TGTGCCAGTAGTAGAGGCTCTGGAAACACCATATATTTT